This TCR beta chain came from a study of blood T cell repertoires in COVID-19. Across the whole study: T cells, B-cell-depleted T cells, or PBMCs supplied cDNA or gDNA.

Recruitment covered 20 to 25 US areas and drew participants whose ages spanned roughly 18 to 89 years. Recovered participants had two consecutive negative NP/OP PCR tests, healthcare professional clearance, or symptom resolution. Per the germline V gene, CDR1 is SGHAT and CDR2 is FQDESV (reference sequence). CDR3 length equals 14 residues. V was trimmed by 3 bases and J by 2 bases, leaving 8 bases between them. Authors' methods: Reference gene primer amplification in the assay estimated nucleated cell counts. Repertoires were generated with immunoSEQ multiplex PCR, while TCRdb's copy carries only in-frame clones and drops some. The V and J calls and clone size are taken from that table; D and trimming were inferred from the DNA. The sample lists roughly 260,000 clones, 75% to 95% occurring once.

What was sequenced was PBMCs or T cells enriched from blood (not recorded which). The source is a woman aged 18-35 years who had recovered from COVID-19. This chain connects TRBV11-1 to TRBJ1-5, with D tentatively TRBD1 (5 bases). The CDR3 sequence: CASSFPQGNQPQHF. DNA for the CDR3: TGTGCCAGCAGCTTCCCACAGGGCAATCAGCCCCAGCATTTT.